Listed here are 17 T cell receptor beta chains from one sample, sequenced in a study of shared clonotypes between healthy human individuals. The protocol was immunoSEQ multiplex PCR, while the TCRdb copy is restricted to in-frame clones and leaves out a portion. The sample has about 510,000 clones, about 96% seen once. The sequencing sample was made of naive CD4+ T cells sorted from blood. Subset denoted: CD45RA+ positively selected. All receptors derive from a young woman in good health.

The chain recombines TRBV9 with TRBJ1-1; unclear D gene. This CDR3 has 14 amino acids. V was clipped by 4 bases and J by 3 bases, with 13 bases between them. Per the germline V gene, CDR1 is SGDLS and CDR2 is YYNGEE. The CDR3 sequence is CASSPDSFYTEAFF. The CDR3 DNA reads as TGTGCCAGCAGCCCCGATAGTTTTTACACTGAAGCTTTCTTT.

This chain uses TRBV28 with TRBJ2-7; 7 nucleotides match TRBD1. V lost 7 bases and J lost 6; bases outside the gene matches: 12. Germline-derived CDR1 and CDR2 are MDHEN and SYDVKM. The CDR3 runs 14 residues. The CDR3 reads CASISGQVTSEQYF. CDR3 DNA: TGTGCCAGCATCAGTGGACAGGTCACGAGCGAGCAGTACTTC.

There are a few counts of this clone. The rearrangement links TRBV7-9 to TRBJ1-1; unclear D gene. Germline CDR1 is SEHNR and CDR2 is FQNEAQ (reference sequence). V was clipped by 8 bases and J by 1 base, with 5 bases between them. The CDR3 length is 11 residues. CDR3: CASEENTEAFF. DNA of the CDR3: TGTGCCAGCGAAGAGAACACTGAAGCTTTCTTT.

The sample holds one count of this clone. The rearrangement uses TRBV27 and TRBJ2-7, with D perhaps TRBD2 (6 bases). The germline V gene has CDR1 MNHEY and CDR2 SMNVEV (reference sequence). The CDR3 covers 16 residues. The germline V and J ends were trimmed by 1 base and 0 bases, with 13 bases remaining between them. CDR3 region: CASSLYGTGSSYEQYF. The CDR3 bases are TGTGCCAGCAGTTTATATGGGACTGGGAGCTCCTACGAGCAGTACTTC.

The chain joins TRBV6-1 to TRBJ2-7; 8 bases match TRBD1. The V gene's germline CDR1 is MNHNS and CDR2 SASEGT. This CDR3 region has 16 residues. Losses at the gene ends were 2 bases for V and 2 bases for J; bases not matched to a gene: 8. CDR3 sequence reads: CASSESMGQVAYEQYF. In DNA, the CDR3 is TGTGCCAGCAGTGAATCAATGGGACAGGTCGCCTACGAGCAGTACTTC.

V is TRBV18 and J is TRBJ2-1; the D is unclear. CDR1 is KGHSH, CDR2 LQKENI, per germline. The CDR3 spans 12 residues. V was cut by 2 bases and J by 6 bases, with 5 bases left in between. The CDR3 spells CASSPGVNEQFF. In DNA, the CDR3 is TGTGCCAGCTCACCAGGGGTCAATGAGCAGTTCTTC.

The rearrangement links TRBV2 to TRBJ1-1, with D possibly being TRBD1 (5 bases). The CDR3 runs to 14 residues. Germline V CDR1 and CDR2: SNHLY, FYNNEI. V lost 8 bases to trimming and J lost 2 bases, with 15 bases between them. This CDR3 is CASSQGGGNTEAFF. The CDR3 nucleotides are TGTGCCAGCTCTCAGGGCGGGGGTAACACTGAAGCTTTCTTT. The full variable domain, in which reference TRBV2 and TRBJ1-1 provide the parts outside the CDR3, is EPEVTQTPSHQVTQMGQEVILRCVPISNHLYFYWYRQILGQKVEFLVSFYNNEISEKSEIFDDQFSVERPDGSNFTLKIRSTKLEDSAMYFCASSQGGGNTEAFFGQGTRLTVV.

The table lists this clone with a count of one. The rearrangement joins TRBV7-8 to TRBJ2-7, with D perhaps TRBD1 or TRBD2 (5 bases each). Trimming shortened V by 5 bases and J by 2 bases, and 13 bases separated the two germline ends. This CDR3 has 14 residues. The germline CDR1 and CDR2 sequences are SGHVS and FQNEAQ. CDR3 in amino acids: CASSHRDLPYEQYF. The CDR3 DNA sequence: TGTGCCAGCAGCCACCGGGACCTCCCCTACGAGCAGTACTTC. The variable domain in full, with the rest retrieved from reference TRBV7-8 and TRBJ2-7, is GAGVSQSPRYKVAKRGQDVALRCDPISGHVSLFWYQQALGQGPEFLTYFQNEAQLDKSGLPSDRFFAERPEGSVSTLKIQRTQQEDSAVYLCASSHRDLPYEQYFGPGTRLTVT.

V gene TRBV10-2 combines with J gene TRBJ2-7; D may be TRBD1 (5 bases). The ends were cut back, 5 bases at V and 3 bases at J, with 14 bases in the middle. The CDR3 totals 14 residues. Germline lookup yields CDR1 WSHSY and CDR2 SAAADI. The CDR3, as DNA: TGCGCCAGCAGTTTTGACAGATTATTCTACGAGCAGTACTTC. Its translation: CASSFDRLFYEQYF.

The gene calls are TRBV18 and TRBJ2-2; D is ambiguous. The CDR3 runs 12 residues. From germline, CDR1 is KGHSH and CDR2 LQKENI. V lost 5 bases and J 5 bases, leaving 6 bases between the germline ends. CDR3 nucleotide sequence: TGTGCCAGCTCAGTAAGAACCGGGGAGCTGTTTTTT. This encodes CASSVRTGELFF.

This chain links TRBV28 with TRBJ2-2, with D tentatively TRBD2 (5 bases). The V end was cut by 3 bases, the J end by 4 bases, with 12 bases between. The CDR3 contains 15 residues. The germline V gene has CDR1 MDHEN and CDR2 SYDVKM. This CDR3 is CASSFGRAGTGELFF. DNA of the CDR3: TGTGCCAGCAGTTTTGGCCGCGCGGGCACCGGGGAGCTGTTTTTT.

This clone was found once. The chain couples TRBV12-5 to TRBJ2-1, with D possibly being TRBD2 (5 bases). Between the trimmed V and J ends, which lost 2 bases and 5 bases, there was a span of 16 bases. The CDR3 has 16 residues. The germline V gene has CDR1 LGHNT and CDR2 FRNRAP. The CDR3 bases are TGTGCTAGTGGTTTGAAACTCCGGGAAAGGAACAATGAGCAGTTCTTC. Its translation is CASGLKLRERNNEQFF. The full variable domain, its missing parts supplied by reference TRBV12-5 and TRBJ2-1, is DARVTQTPRHKVTEMGQEVTMRCQPILGHNTVFWYRQTMMQGLELLAYFRNRAPLDDSGMPKDRFSAEMPDATLATLKIQPSEPRDSAVYFCASGLKLRERNNEQFFGPGTRLTVL.

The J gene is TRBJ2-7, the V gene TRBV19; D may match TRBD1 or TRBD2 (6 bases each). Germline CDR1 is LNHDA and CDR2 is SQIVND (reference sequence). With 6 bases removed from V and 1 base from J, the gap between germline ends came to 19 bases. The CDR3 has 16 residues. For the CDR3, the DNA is TGTGCCAGTAGCCGGAGGGGCAGGGGCAGATCCTACGAGCAGTACTTC. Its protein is CASSRRGRGRSYEQYF. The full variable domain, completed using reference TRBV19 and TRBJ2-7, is DGGITQSPKYLFRKEGQNVTLSCEQNLNHDAMYWYRQDPGQGLRLIYYSQIVNDFQKGDIAEGYSVSREKKESFPLTVTSAQKNPTAFYLCASSRRGRGRSYEQYFGPGTRLTVT.

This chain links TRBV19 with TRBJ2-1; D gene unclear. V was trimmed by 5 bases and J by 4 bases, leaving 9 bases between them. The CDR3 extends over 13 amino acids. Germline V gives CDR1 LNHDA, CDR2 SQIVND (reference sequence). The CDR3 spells CASSSPPYNEQFF. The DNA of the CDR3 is TGTGCCAGTAGTTCTCCTCCTTACAATGAGCAGTTCTTC.

CDR3 in amino acids: CATSRETREYNGYTF. For the CDR3, the DNA is TGTGCCACCAGCAGAGAAACAAGGGAGTACAATGGCTACACCTTC. The chain carries TRBV15 and TRBJ1-2; D is unclear. The germline V and J ends were trimmed by 0 bases and 6 bases, with 14 bases remaining between them. Germline V gene lookup returns CDR1 LNHNV and CDR2 YYDKDF (reference sequence). This CDR3 region has 15 residues.

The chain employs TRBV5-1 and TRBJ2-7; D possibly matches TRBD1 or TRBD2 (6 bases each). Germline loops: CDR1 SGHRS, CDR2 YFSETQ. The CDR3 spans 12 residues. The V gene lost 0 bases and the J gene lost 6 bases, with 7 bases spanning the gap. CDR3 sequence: CASSLEGGEQYF. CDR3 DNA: TGCGCCAGCAGCTTGGAGGGGGGCGAGCAGTACTTC.

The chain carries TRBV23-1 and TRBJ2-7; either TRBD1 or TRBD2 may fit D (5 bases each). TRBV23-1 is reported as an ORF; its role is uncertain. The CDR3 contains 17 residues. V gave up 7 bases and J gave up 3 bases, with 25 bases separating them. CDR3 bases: TGCGCCAGCATTATTTTTCGGGGCCCAATTAAATTCTACGAGCAGTACTTC. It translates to CASIIFRGPIKFYEQYF.